Sequencing of this T cell receptor beta chain was carried out in a study of blood T cell repertoires in COVID-19 (dated by TCRdb to between 2020 and 2021). For the wider study: Samples from collaborators originated in the United States, Italy and Spain and spanned both the acute and convalescent phases of COVID-19. The repertoires were released in a freely available public database intended as a resource for research on the immune response to SARS-CoV-2. The sample metadata nearly always contained a de-identified subject ID, COVID-19 status, age in years and sex. The prospective study material was composed of cDNA or gDNA derived from T cells, B-cell-depleted T cells, or PBMCs. Samples came from the ongoing ImmuneRACE study (first 160 participants) plus 1,254 subjects from 6 global collaborators. Subjects who had been exposed to COVID-19, were actively infected with it, or had recovered from it provided the deeply sampled blood TCRbeta repertoires that made up the dataset. HLA class I and class II types, where available, came from metadata supplied by the sample provider rather than from assay-based typing.

Comment on this clone: Its recognized antigen is unknown. No base-level quality is on record; no much larger clone is a single base apart.

Participants in the prospective study were enrolled through a virtual design, were aged roughly 18 to 95 years, and lived in about 25 United States geographic areas. In the prospective study, cohorts were assigned on the basis of participant-reported clinical history obtained from a screening survey and a study questionnaire. Each participant in the prospective study had whole blood, serum and a nasopharyngeal or oropharyngeal swab collected by mobile phlebotomists. Additional blood draws and questionnaires over a 2-month period could optionally be provided by prospective study participants. Before DNA extraction, blood samples from the prospective study were shipped at room temperature or frozen. TCRbeta CDR3 regions were amplified from genomic DNA using the immunoSEQ Assay, a bias-controlled multiplex PCR. As for how the authors treated the data: The number of nucleated cells in each sample was estimated from the amplification of reference gene primers within the assay. To quantify the absolute abundance of each unique TCRbeta CDR3 rearrangement, sequence reads were collapsed and filtered. For each sample, productive Simpson clonality was calculated as the square root of Simpson's diversity index across productive rearrangements. The immuneACCESS repertoire file appears here via TCRdb, limited to in-frame rearrangements. These files lack a portion of the clones; in checked studies, under half of the deficit traces to unresolved V genes, and the cause of the others is not known. The V and J calls and the clone size are those of that table, but D and trimming were determined from the DNA. A total of about 220,000 clones appear in this sample, 80% to 90% of them only once. Approximately 3.5% of the sample is held by the ten biggest clonotypes.

The germline V gene provides CDR1 LGHNT and CDR2 FRNRAP. V is reduced by 2 bases and J by 5 bases, leaving a spacing of 13 bases between them. There are 15 amino acids in the CDR3, from cysteine to phenylalanine inclusive. This entry keeps only the CDR3 DNA: 45 bases, framed from base 1. The full study reports these points: The amount of clinical and demographic metadata varied by source and participant and was provided uncurated.

This receptor was taken from a woman aged 18-29 years in a cohort exposed to, infected with or recovered from COVID-19 (not recorded which). This receptor chain uses TRBV12-5 and TRBJ2-1; a tentative D call is TRBD2 (6 bases match). The sequenced sample consisted of PBMCs or T cells enriched from blood (not recorded which). The nucleotide sequence is TGTGCTAGTGGTTTGTATGGGAGGATCGACAATGAGCAGTTCTTC. Its translation reads: CASGLYGRIDNEQFF. Joined to the reference TRBV12-5 and TRBJ2-1 proteins, this CDR3 gives the full variable domain: DARVTQTPRHKVTEMGQEVTMRCQPILGHNTVFWYRQTMMQGLELLAYFRNRAPLDDSGMPKDRFSAEMPDATLATLKIQPSEPRDSAVYFCASGLYGRIDNEQFFGPGTRLTVL.